This TCR beta chain appears in the sequencing data of a study of cytomegalovirus exposure and HLA in healthy donors. About the research overall: Inside one of the first data releases sat 80 million to 95 million unique TCRs taken from HLA-typed donors. Study-wide findings and caveats: The authors later linked a missense DCLRE1C variant to TCR beta V- and J-gene trimming. Sequencing likely caused a cluster of highly shared sequence variants.

This clone was detected a few times. Its antigen remains unknown. A multiplex PCR was run with 60 Vbeta primers and 13 Jbeta primers. In the source study's methods: In a later analysis, the count reached 76 million or so unique TCR beta chains, with approximately 10 million shared. Generated by immunoSEQ multiplex PCR, the TCRdb table keeps only in-frame clones and is missing some. V, J and clone size are those of that table, while D and trimming were read from the DNA. Of roughly 150,000 clones listed, about two thirds are singletons. CDR3 size: 12 residues. The V end was cut by 3 bases, the J end by 9 bases, with 9 bases between. Germline values: CDR1 SNHLY, CDR2 FYNNEI.

Sequencing was performed on PBMCs. This sequence was found in a man in his thirties or forties in good health and CMV-seropositive. This chain uses TRBV2 with TRBJ1-5; D is uncertain. The CDR3: CASSDPSRPQHF. In DNA, the CDR3 is TGTGCCAGCAGTGACCCCAGTCGGCCCCAGCATTTT.